The rows below give T cell receptor beta chains drawn from one sample of a study of post-analysis software for immune sequencing data. TCRdb passed the PCR reads through MiXCR, listing each CDR3 protein once. The sample yields roughly 700,000 distinct CDR3 sequences, roughly 29% seen once. Sequenced sample: blood. These receptor sequences come from a girl aged 10-17 years with multiple sclerosis. Both conserved end residues are part of each CDR3. The D gene is left open where the match is weak. Expanded clones are given a class, and other clones once, few, many or no size at all.

j_call clone_size v_call d_call cdr3_nt cdr3_aa
TRBJ2-5 NA TRBV12-3/TRBV12-4 TRBD1 TGTGCCAGCCGCACACACAGGGACAGGAAGGAGACCCAGTACTTC CASRTHRDRKETQYF
TRBJ1-4 NA TRBV7-8 NA TGTGCCAGCAGCTTAACCTGGCAGGGCTTGACTAATGAAAAACTGTTTTTT CASSLTWQGLTNEKLFF
TRBJ1-4 NA TRBV7-9 NA TGTGCCAGCAGCTGGCTAGGGCAGCATAATGAAAAACTGTTTTTT CASSWLGQHNEKLFF
TRBJ2-4 NA TRBV2 NA TGTGCCAGCAGTGACCGGACAGTCAGCAAAAACATTCAGTACTTC CASSDRTVSKNIQYF
TRBJ1-6 NA TRBV19 TRBD1 TGTGCCACCAACCCAGCAAGAGACAGGGTGTATTCACCCCTCCACTTT CATNPARDRVYSPLHF
TRBJ2-7 NA TRBV28 TRBD2 TGTGCCAGCAGTTTTTGGCTAGCGGGAGGTCGTTACGAGCAGTACTTC CASSFWLAGGRYEQYF
TRBJ2-7 few TRBV12-3/TRBV12-4 NA TGTGCCAGCAGTGCCACCACCAGGGCCCACGAGCAGTACTTC CASSATTRAHEQYF
TRBJ2-1 few TRBV27 TRBD2 TGTGCCAGCAACCCGGGACTAGCGGGGTGGGTTGAGCAGTTCTTC CASNPGLAGWVEQFF
TRBJ1-1 NA TRBV13 NA TGTGCCAGCAGCTTACTTCTGAGAACGGGGAACACTGAAGCTTTCTTT CASSLLLRTGNTEAFF
TRBJ2-5 NA TRBV2 NA TGTGCCAGCAGTGAAGTGGTAGCGGCCGTGGAAGAGACCCAGTACTTC CASSEVVAAVEETQYF
TRBJ1-1 NA TRBV6-5 NA TGTGCCAGCAGAAGATCGACAGGTACGAACACTGAAGCTTTCTTT CASRRSTGTNTEAFF
TRBJ2-3 few TRBV20-1 NA TGCAGTGCTATCTCTGGGTCCGGCACAGATACGCAGTATTTT CSAISGSGTDTQYF
TRBJ1-2 few TRBV7-2 TRBD1 TGTGCCAGCAGTCTGGGACAGTACTATGGCTACACCTTC CASSLGQYYGYTF
TRBJ2-6 few TRBV6-5 TRBD1 TGTGCCAGCAGTTACTCTTGGGGACAGGGGGCTACTGGGGCCAACGTCCTGACTTTC CASSYSWGQGATGANVLTF
TRBJ2-5 NA TRBV20-1 TRBD1 TGCAGTGCACAAAACCAGGGGGTTCAAGAGACCCAGTACTTC CSAQNQGVQETQYF
TRBJ2-1 NA TRBV15 NA TGTGCCACCAGCAGAGATCCCCTTTGGGGATCTGCTGAGCAGTTCTTC CATSRDPLWGSAEQFF
TRBJ2-3 NA TRBV7-3 NA TGTGCCAGCAAGGCAGGGGTCAGAGCGGATACGCAGTATTTT CASKAGVRADTQYF
TRBJ2-7 few TRBV29-1 NA TGCAGCGTTGGCGGGACCCCCCAGGGGGTCTACGAGCAGTACTTC CSVGGTPQGVYEQYF
TRBJ2-1 many TRBV29-1 NA TGCAGCGTCCATGACAGGCCCTCCTACAATGAGCAGTTCTTC CSVHDRPSYNEQFF
TRBJ1-2 NA TRBV27 NA TGTGCCAGCAGGTCCCTCCGGGGAGGGTATGGCTACACCTTC CASRSLRGGYGYTF
TRBJ2-1 NA TRBV28 NA TGTGCCAGCAGTTTATCCGGGATTAGGTTCGGTGAGCAGTTCTTC CASSLSGIRFGEQFF
TRBJ2-5 NA TRBV28 NA TGTGCCAGTAACCCCGGGGGATGGGAGACCCAGTACTTC CASNPGGWETQYF
TRBJ2-7 NA TRBV20-1 NA TGCAGTGCTAGAGATTACCGGACAGTCTACGAGCAGTACTTC CSARDYRTVYEQYF
TRBJ2-2 NA TRBV10-2 TRBD1 TGCGCCAGCAGCCACCTCGTGGGGACAGGGGGCTTCGGGGAGCTGTTTTTT CASSHLVGTGGFGELFF
TRBJ2-5 NA TRBV6-2/TRBV6-3 NA TGTGCCAGCAGTTACAGGGCGGACGCCTACAATGAGCAGTACTTC CASSYRADAYNEQYF
TRBJ2-7 NA TRBV7-9 NA TGTGCCAGCAGCTTAGCCTTCGGCACCTCCTACGAGCAGTACTTC CASSLAFGTSYEQYF